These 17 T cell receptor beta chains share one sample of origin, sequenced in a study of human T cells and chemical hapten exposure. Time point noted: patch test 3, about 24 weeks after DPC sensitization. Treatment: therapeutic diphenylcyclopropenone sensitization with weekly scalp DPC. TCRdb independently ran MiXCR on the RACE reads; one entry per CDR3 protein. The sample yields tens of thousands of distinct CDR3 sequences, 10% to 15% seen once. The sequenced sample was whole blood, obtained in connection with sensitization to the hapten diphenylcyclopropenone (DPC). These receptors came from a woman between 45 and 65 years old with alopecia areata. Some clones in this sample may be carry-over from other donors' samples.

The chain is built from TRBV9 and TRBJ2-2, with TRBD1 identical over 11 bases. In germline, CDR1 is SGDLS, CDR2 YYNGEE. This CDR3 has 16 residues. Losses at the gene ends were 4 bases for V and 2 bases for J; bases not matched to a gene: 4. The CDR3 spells CASSPRTGGNTGELFF. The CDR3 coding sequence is TGTGCCAGCAGCCCACGGACAGGGGGCAACACCGGGGAGCTGTTTTTT.

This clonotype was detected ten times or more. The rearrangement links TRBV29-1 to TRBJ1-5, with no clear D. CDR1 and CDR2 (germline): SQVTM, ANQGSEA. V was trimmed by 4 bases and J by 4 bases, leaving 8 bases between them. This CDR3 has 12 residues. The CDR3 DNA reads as TGCAGCGTTGGGGGTGGGAATCAGCCCCAGCATTTT. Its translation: CSVGGGNQPQHF.

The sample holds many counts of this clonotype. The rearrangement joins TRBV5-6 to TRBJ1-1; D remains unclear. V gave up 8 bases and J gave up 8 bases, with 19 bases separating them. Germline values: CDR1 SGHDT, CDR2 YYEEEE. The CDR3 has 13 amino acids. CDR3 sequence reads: CASAAVWSPEAFF. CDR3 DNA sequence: TGTGCCAGTGCCGCCGTCTGGAGCCCAGAAGCTTTCTTT.

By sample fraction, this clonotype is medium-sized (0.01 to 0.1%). The CDR3 sequence: CAISDPPYEQYF. The CDR3 DNA reads TGTGCCATCAGTGATCCCCCCTACGAGCAGTACTTC. The chain employs TRBV10-3 and TRBJ2-7; D remains ambiguous. The CDR3 is 12 amino acids. The V and J ends lost 3 bases and 2 bases respectively, with 5 bases between them. Germline values: CDR1 ENHRY, CDR2 SYGVKD.

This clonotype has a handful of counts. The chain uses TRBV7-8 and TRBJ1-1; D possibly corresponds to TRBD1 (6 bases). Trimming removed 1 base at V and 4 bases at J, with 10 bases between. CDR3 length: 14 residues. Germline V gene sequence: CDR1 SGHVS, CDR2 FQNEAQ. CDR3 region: CASSLGGGGTEAFF. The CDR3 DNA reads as TGTGCCAGCAGCTTAGGGGGGGGCGGCACTGAAGCTTTCTTT.

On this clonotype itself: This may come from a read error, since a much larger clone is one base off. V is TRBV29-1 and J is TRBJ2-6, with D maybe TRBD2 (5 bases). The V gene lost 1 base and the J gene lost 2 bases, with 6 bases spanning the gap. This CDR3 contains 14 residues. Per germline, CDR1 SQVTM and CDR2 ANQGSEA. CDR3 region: CSVEAEAGANVLTF. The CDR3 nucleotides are TGCAGCGTTGAAGCGGAGGCTGGGGCCAACGTCCTGACTTTC.

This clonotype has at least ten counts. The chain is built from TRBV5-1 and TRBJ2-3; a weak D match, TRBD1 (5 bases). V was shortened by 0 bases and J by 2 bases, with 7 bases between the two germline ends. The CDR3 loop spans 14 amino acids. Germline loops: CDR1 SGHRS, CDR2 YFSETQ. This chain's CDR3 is CASSLDRPTDTQYF. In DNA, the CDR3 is TGCGCCAGCAGCTTGGACAGGCCCACAGATACGCAGTATTTT.

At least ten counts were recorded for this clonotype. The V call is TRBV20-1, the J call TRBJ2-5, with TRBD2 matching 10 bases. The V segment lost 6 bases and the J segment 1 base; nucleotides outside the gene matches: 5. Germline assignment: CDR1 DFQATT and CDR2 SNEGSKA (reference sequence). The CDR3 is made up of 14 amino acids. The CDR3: CSARIAGGQETQYF. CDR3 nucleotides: TGCAGTGCCAGAATAGCGGGAGGCCAAGAGACCCAGTACTTC.

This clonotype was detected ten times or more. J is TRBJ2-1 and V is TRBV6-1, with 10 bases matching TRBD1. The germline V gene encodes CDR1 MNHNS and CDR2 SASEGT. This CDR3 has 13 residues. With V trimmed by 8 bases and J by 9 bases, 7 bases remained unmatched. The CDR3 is CASGRDRGLEQFF. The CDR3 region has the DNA TGTGCCAGCGGTCGAGACAGGGGGCTTGAGCAGTTCTTC.

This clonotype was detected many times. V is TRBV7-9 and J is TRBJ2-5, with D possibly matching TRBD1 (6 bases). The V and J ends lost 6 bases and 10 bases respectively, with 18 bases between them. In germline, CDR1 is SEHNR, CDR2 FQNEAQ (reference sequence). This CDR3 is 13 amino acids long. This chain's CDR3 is CASRAGTLGGQYF. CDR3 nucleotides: TGTGCCAGCAGAGCCGGGACCCTAGGGGGCCAGTACTTC.

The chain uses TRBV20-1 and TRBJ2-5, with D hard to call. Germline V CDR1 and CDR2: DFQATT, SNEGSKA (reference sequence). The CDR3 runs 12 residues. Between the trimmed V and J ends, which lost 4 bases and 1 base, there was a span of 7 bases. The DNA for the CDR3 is TGCAGTGCTATAAGACTCCAAGAGACCCAGTACTTC. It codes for CSAIRLQETQYF.

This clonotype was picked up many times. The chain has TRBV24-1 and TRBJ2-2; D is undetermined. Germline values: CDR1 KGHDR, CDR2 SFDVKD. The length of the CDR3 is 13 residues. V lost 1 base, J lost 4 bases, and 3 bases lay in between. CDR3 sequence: CATSDFLTGELFF. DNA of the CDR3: TGTGCCACCAGTGATTTCCTCACCGGGGAGCTGTTTTTT.

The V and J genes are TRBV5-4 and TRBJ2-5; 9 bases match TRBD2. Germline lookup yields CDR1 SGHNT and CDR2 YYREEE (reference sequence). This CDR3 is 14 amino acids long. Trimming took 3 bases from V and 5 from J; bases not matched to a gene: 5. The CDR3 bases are TGTGCCAGCAGCTACGCCGGGACTAGCGAGACCCAGTACTTC. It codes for CASSYAGTSETQYF.

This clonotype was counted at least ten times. In DNA form, the CDR3 reads TGTGCCAGCAGTCCCCGGGGAGTTTCTAGCAATCAGCCCCAGCATTTT. This translates into CASSPRGVSSNQPQHF. The chain carries TRBV6-5 and TRBJ1-5; D is unclear. Trimming shortened V by 5 bases and J by 0 bases, and 14 bases separated the two germline ends. Germline CDR1 reads MNHEY; CDR2 reads SVGAGI. The CDR3 is 16 residues long.

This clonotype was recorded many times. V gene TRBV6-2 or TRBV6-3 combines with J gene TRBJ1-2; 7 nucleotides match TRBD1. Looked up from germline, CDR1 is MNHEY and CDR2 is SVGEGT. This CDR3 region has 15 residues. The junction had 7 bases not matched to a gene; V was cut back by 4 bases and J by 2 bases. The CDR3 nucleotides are TGTGCCAGCAGTTCTGCAGACAGGGACAACTATGGCTACACCTTC. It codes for CASSSADRDNYGYTF.

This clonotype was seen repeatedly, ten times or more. The chain's CDR3 is CASSLVAEQFF. In DNA, the CDR3 is TGTGCCAGCAGCTTAGTCGCTGAGCAGTTCTTC. The rearrangement joins TRBV7-2 to TRBJ2-1; D remains ambiguous. The CDR3 totals 11 residues. Germline lookup yields CDR1 SGHTA and CDR2 FQGNSA. V was clipped by 1 base and J by 9 bases, with 4 bases between them.

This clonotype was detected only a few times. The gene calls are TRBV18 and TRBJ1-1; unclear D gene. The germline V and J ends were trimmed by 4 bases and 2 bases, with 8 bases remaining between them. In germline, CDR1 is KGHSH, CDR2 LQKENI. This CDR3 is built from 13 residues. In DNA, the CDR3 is TGTGCCAGCTCACAGACACCTAACACTGAAGCTTTCTTT. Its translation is CASSQTPNTEAFF.